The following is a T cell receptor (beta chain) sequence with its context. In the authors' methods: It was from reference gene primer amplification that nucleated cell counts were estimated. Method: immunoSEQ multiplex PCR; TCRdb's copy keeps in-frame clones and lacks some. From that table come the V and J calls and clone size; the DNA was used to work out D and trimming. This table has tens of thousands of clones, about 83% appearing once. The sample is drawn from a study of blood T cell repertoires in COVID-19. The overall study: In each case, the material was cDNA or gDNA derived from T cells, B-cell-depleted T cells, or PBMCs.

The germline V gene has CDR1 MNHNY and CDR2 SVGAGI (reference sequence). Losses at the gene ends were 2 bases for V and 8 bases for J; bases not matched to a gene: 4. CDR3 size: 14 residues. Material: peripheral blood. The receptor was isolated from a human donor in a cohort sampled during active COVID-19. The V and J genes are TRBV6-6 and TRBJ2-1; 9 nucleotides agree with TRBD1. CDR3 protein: CASSYGTGFDEQFF. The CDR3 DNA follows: TGTGCCAGCAGTTACGGGACAGGGTTTGATGAGCAGTTCTTC.